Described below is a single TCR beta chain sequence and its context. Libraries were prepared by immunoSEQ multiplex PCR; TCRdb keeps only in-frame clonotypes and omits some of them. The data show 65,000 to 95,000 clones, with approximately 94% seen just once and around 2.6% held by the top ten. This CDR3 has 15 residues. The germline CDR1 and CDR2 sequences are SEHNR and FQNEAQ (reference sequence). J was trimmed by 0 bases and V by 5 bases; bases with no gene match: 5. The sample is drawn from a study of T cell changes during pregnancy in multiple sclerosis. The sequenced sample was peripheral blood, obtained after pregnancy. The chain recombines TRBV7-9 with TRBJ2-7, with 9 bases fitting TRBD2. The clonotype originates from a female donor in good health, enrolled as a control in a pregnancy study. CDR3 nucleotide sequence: TGTGCCAGCAGCCAAGAGACTAGCGGCTCCTACGAGCAGTACTTC. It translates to CASSQETSGSYEQYF.